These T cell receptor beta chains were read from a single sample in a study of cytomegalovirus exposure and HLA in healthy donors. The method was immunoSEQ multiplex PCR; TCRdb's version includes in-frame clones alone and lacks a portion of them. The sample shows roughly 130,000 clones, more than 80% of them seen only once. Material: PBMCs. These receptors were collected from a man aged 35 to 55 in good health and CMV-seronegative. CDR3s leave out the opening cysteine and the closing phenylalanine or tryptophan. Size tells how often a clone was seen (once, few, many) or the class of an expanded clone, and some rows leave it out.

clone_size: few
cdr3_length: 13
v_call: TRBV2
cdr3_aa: ASSGLDPGMGPQH

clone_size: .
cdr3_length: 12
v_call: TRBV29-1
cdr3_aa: SGSRGGRTGELF

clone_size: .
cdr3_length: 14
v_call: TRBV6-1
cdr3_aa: ASSEGAGADTDTQY

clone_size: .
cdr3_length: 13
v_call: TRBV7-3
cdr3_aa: ASSLGTTPTDTQY

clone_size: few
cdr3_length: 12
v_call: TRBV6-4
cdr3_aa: ASSEGQENAEAF

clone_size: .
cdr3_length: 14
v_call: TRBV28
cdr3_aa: ASSSRPEMSYNEQF

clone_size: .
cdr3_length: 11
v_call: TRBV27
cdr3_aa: ASSFGEQYGYT

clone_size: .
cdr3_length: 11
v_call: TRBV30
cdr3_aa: AWRSAANYGYT

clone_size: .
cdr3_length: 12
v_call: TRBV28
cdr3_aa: ASSRGQGWEKLF

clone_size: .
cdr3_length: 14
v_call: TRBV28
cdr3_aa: ASRPTGLTSNQPQH

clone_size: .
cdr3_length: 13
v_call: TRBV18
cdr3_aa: ASSTSDSSYNEQF

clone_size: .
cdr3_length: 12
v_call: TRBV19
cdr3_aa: ASSWGLGNTEAF

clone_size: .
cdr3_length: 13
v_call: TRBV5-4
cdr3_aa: ASSGASSTYNEQF

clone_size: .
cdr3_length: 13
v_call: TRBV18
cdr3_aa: ASSPQTGVGYEQY

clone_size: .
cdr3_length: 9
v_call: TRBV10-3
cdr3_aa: AISESGTQH

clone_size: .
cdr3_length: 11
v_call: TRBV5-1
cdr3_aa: ASSLGQGETQY

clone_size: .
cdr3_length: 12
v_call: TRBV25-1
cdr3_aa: ASSVRGANEKLF

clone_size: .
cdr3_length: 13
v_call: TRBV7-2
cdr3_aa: ASSHRGAGDYEQY

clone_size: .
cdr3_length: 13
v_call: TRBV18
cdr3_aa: ASSPEGRRTDTQY

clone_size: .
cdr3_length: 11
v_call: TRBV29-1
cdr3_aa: SVATGYGNTIY

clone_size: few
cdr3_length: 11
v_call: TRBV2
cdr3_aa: ASQTGLNQPQH

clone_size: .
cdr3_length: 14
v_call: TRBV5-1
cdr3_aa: ASSLEGGALLYEQY

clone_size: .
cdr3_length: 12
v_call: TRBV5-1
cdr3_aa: ASSINQQGDTQY

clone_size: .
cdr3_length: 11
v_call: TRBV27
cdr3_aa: ASSWAGDNGYT

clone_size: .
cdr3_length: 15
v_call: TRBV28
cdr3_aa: ASSATVGRTTDYGYT

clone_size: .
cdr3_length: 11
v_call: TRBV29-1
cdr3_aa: SVAKGINQPQH

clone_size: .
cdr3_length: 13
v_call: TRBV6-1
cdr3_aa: ASSEIAGVLETQY

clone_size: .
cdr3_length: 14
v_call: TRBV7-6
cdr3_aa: ASSLRQGGNTGELF

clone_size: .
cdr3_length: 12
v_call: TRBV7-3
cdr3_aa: ASGHGGNTDTQY

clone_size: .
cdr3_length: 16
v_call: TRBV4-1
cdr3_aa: ASSQDNQKLGGANVLT

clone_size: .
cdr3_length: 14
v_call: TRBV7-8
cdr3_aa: ASSLGPQGAGQPQH

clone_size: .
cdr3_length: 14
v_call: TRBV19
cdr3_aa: ASSMTPQGLEETQY

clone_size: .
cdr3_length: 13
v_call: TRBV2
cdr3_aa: ASSLRLGGPETQY

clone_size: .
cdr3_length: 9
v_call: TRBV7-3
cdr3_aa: ASRGRDEQY